This TCR beta chain was profiled in a study of blood T cell repertoires in COVID-19. Generated by immunoSEQ multiplex PCR, the TCRdb table keeps only in-frame clones and is missing some. The sample consists of under 200,000 clones, 75% to 90% of them appearing once. The source of this sequence is a man aged 65 to 85 with active or convalescent COVID-19. Sample: peripheral blood.

Written as DNA, the CDR3 is TGTGCCAGCAGCTTGGATTCTAATACGCAGTATTTT. Its protein product is CASSLDSNTQYF. The rearrangement joins TRBV5-4 to TRBJ2-3; no clear D. Germline V gene data show CDR1 as SGHNT and CDR2 as YYREEE (reference sequence). The CDR3 length is 12 residues. V was pared by 0 bases and J by 7 bases, with 6 bases between.